The source of this T cell receptor (beta chain) is a study of shared clonotypes between healthy human individuals. Turning to the study itself: Each donor contributed plates that comprised three CD4 naive, three CD4 memory, two CD8 naive and one CD8 memory.

As to this clone: Its cognate antigen is unknown.

Assay: immunoSEQ multiplex PCR; the TCRdb copy retains only in-frame clones and omits some. In the table there are over 2 million clones, around 93% of which are singletons. Germline V gene lookup returns CDR1 SGDLS and CDR2 YYNGEE. CDR3 length: 13 residues. Trimming shortened V by 4 bases and J by 5 bases, and 13 bases separated the two germline ends. Overall study results and limits: Clonotypes which were not shared had lower generation probabilities than clonotypes that all four donors shared. Among the subsets, naive ones generally showed larger estimated richness than memory ones.

Healthy adults negative for HIV, lacking recent acute infections or vaccinations, served as donors. Sequencing was carried out using naive CD4+ T cells from PBMCs. Subset here: CD45RA+ positively selected. The origin of this receptor is a man in his late teens or twenties in good health. Some clones in this sample may be carry-over from other donors' samples. The chain couples TRBV9 to TRBJ2-7; a weak D match, TRBD2 (6 bases). CDR3 DNA sequence: TGTGCCAGCAGCCCCACGGGACTCCACGAGCAGTACTTC. This codes for CASSPTGLHEQYF.